This paragraph reports one TCR beta chain. The antigen is not known. Some clones are missing from TCRdb's copy, which holds only in-frame ones; the method was immunoSEQ multiplex PCR. The sample records roughly 200,000 clones, around 80% being singletons. The V and J ends lost 4 bases and 3 bases, in that order; junction bases with no gene match: 7. The CDR3 length is 15 residues. Looked up from germline, CDR1 is SGHRS and CDR2 is YFSETQ. The data are from a study of cytomegalovirus exposure and HLA in healthy donors. Notes on the study in general: The listing of 160 or so TCR beta chains classed them as cytomegalovirus-associated.

The V and J genes are TRBV5-1 and TRBJ1-2, with 9 positions matching TRBD1. Sequenced material: PBMCs. The receptor was isolated from a woman aged 30 to 39 in good health and CMV-seronegative. The CDR3 protein is CASSHRTGEDYGYTF. Here the CDR3 DNA reads TGCGCCAGCAGCCACAGGACAGGGGAGGACTATGGCTACACCTTC.